One sample yielded the 26 T cell receptor beta chains listed below, sequenced in a study of blood T cell repertoires in COVID-19. Sequencing was performed with immunoSEQ multiplex PCR; in TCRdb, only in-frame clones are kept and a portion is missing. The sample yields over 150,000 clones, 88% seen once. The specimen sequenced was peripheral blood. The receptor source for this set is a man in his forties or fifties who had recovered from COVID-19.

This clone came up once. V gene TRBV28 combines with J gene TRBJ1-4; possible D gene TRBD1, 6 bases. CDR1 and CDR2 (germline): MDHEN, SYDVKM. The CDR3 has 16 amino acids. Trimming cost V 6 bases and J 8 bases, with 22 bases left between them. Here the CDR3 DNA reads TGTGCCAGCAGCCCCATCTACAGGGAAGAGGACGAAAAACTGTTTTTT. Translating gives CASSPIYREEDEKLFF.

CDR3 in DNA: TGTGCCAGTAGTGCCGACACGGGAGGACGGGAGCAGTACTTC. Translation gives CASSADTGGREQYF. The chain uses TRBV19 and TRBJ2-7, with 7 bases matching TRBD2. Trimming cost V 5 bases and J 7 bases; bases outside gene matches: 11. This CDR3 has 14 amino acids. Per the germline V gene, CDR1 is LNHDA and CDR2 is SQIVND (reference sequence).

The chain recombines TRBV10-3 with TRBJ2-7, with D tentatively TRBD1 (5 bases). The CDR3 is 15 residues long. Trimming shortened V by 0 bases and J by 9 bases, and 18 bases separated the two germline ends. CDR1 and CDR2 (germline): ENHRY, SYGVKD. In DNA, the CDR3 is TGTGCCATCAGTGAGTCCTCGGCAGGGTCTCTCGGGCAGTACTTC. It yields the protein CAISESSAGSLGQYF.

J is TRBJ1-1 and V is TRBV7-2, with a tentative D call TRBD1 (6 bases). Germline CDR1 SGHTA, CDR2 FQGNSA. This CDR3 has 13 residues. The germline V and J ends were trimmed by 7 bases and 1 base, with 10 bases remaining between them. CDR3 residues: CASTKTGNTEAFF. The CDR3 DNA is TGTGCCAGCACCAAGACAGGGAACACTGAAGCTTTCTTT.

The chain recombines TRBV4-1 with TRBJ2-7, with TRBD2 identical over 7 bases. The trim removed 1 base at V and 3 bases at J, leaving 9 bases unmatched. This CDR3 is 16 amino acids long. CDR1 MGHRA and CDR2 YSYEKL come from the germline V gene. The CDR3 nucleotides are TGCGCCAGCAGCCAAGGGGACTACAGTCTTTTCTACGAGCAGTACTTC. Translated, it gives CASSQGDYSLFYEQYF.

This clone was counted once. The chain has TRBV11-2 and TRBJ1-1; TRBD1 matches at 8 bases. CDR1 is SGHAT and CDR2 is FQNNGV in the germline V gene. The length of the CDR3 is 14 residues. V trimming: 6 bases; J trimming: 3 bases; junction bases outside the gene matches: 6. Here the CDR3 DNA reads TGTGCCAGCAGGAGAAACAGGGGGGACACTGAAGCTTTCTTT. It encodes CASRRNRGDTEAFF.

This chain links TRBV12-5 with TRBJ2-3; 7 bases are shared with TRBD1. Germline V gives CDR1 LGHNT, CDR2 FRNRAP. Trimming cost V 2 bases and J 1 base; bases outside gene matches: 0. This CDR3 has 14 residues. CDR3 loop: CASGLTGGTDTQYF. DNA for the CDR3: TGTGCTAGTGGTTTGACAGGGGGCACAGATACGCAGTATTTT.

The chain carries TRBV9 and TRBJ1-1; weak D call: TRBD1 (5 bases). Deletions cut 3 bases from V and 1 base from J, with 13 bases between. The CDR3 runs 15 residues. The germline V gene encodes CDR1 SGDLS and CDR2 YYNGEE. The CDR3 protein is CASSASGLTNTEAFF. For the CDR3, the DNA is TGTGCCAGCAGCGCGTCGGGACTCACGAACACTGAAGCTTTCTTT.

The chain employs TRBV4-1 and TRBJ2-6, with D uncertain. Trimming stripped 3 bases from V and 1 base from J, with 7 bases between. In germline, CDR1 is MGHRA, CDR2 YSYEKL. CDR3 length equals 15 residues. CDR3 amino acids: CASSHPPSGANVLTF. CDR3 coding DNA: TGCGCCAGCAGCCATCCCCCTTCTGGGGCCAACGTCCTGACTTTC.

This chain links TRBV28 with TRBJ2-2; maybe TRBD1 (6 bases). The CDR3 is made up of 15 amino acids. The V end lost 3 bases, the J end lost 1 base, and 9 bases lay between the germline ends. Germline CDR1 and CDR2: MDHEN and SYDVKM. The CDR3 sequence: CASSFSRGNTGELFF. Here the CDR3 DNA reads TGTGCCAGCAGTTTCAGCAGGGGGAACACCGGGGAGCTGTTTTTT.

A few counts support this clone. The gene calls are TRBV27 and TRBJ1-1; a weak D match, TRBD1 (5 bases). From germline, CDR1 is MNHEY and CDR2 SMNVEV (reference sequence). The CDR3 has 14 residues. V was trimmed by 6 bases and J by 4 bases, leaving 15 bases between them. CDR3 sequence (DNA): TGTGCCAGCAGAACGGCAGGGTGGAGCACTGAAGCTTTCTTT. It codes for CASRTAGWSTEAFF.

The rearrangement links TRBV29-1 to TRBJ2-1; 15 positions match TRBD2. CDR3 length: 11 amino acids. Germline lookup yields CDR1 SQVTM and CDR2 ANQGSEA. The V segment lost 6 bases and the J segment 14 bases; nucleotides outside the gene matches: 2. The CDR3 reads CSVGTSGRKFF. Written as DNA, the CDR3 is TGCAGCGTGGGGACTAGCGGGAGGAAGTTCTTC.

This clone was detected a few times. The chain employs TRBV28 and TRBJ1-4; D perhaps matches TRBD1 (5 bases). Trimming removed 1 base from V and 10 bases from J, with 7 bases in between. Germline assignment: CDR1 MDHEN and CDR2 SYDVKM. The CDR3 totals 12 residues. This chain's CDR3 is CASSLFGGKLFF. The CDR3 DNA is TGTGCCAGCAGTTTATTCGGGGGAAAACTGTTTTTT. Based on the CDR3 plus reference TRBV28 and TRBJ1-4, the full variable domain is DVKVTQSSRYLVKRTGEKVFLECVQDMDHENMFWYRQDPGLGLRLIYFSYDVKMKEKGDIPEGYSVSREKKERFSLILESASTNQTSMYLCASSLFGGKLFFGSGTQLSVL.

The chain combines TRBV7-2 with TRBJ2-7; 9 positions agree with TRBD1. Germline V gene data show CDR1 as SGHTA and CDR2 as FQGNSA. The trim removed 1 base at V and 4 bases at J, leaving 5 bases unmatched. The CDR3 length is 15 residues. CDR3 coding DNA: TGTGCCAGCAGCTTAGAGTGGGACAGGGCTTACGAGCAGTACTTC. This sequence encodes CASSLEWDRAYEQYF.

This clone was picked up one time. The chain is built from TRBV18 and TRBJ2-3, with 7 bases lining up with TRBD2. The CDR3 runs 13 residues. Germline V CDR1 and CDR2: KGHSH, LQKENI. V lost 6 bases, J lost 2 bases, and 2 bases stayed unmatched. CDR3 nucleotide sequence: TGTGCCAGCTCCCGGGGGGACACAGATACGCAGTATTTT. This encodes CASSRGDTDTQYF.

The V call is TRBV28, the J call TRBJ1-1; 7 nucleotides line up with TRBD1. Looked up from germline, CDR1 is MDHEN and CDR2 is SYDVKM. The CDR3 has 15 residues. V dropped 6 bases and J dropped 1; count of bases not matched to a gene: 8. Here the CDR3 reads CASRPSTGENTEAFF. In nucleotides, the CDR3 is TGTGCCAGCAGACCATCAACAGGGGAGAACACTGAAGCTTTCTTT.

The gene calls are TRBV4-2 and TRBJ2-5; TRBD2 matches 9 bases. The CDR3 is 16 residues long. In germline, CDR1 is LGHNA, CDR2 YNFKEQ. The trim removed 0 bases at V and 5 bases at J, leaving 7 bases unmatched. In nucleotides, the CDR3 is TGTGCCAGCAGCCAAGAAGGCGGGGGGGCCGCGGAGACCCAGTACTTC. As protein: CASSQEGGGAAETQYF.

This clone was observed a handful of times. CDR3 amino acids: CASSYSPKGRAGNTIYF. In nucleotides, the CDR3 is TGTGCCAGCAGTTACTCGCCGAAGGGCAGGGCTGGAAACACCATATATTTT. The chain carries TRBV6-2 or TRBV6-3 and TRBJ1-3; weak D call: TRBD1 (5 bases). V was cut by 0 bases and J by 2 bases, with 14 bases left in between. The CDR3 totals 17 residues. Germline values: CDR1 MNHEY, CDR2 SVGEGT.

The chain links TRBV29-1 to TRBJ2-5; TRBD2 aligns across 10 bases. The length of the CDR3 is 14 residues. Germline CDR1 SQVTM, CDR2 ANQGSEA. V shed 3 bases and J 3 bases; nucleotides not matched to a gene: 4. In nucleotides, the CDR3 is TGCAGCGTTGATGGCCTAGCGGGAGAAGAGACCCAGTACTTC. Its protein is CSVDGLAGEETQYF.

The chain recombines TRBV9 with TRBJ2-2, with 7 bases aligning to TRBD1. This CDR3 spans 14 amino acids. CDR1 is SGDLS and CDR2 is YYNGEE in the germline V gene. With 0 bases clipped from V and 6 bases from J, the junction kept 2 bases outside the gene matches. The CDR3 DNA follows: TGTGCCAGCAGCGTAGAGGGGGCACCCGGGGAGCTGTTTTTT. It translates to CASSVEGAPGELFF.

The chain couples TRBV5-1 to TRBJ1-2; D is possibly TRBD1 (5 bases). From germline, CDR1 is SGHRS and CDR2 YFSETQ. The CDR3 consists of 15 residues. V was pared by 3 bases and J by 7 bases, with 19 bases between. For the CDR3, the DNA is TGCGCCAGCAGCTCTCGCCCGGGGGATTATCCTGGCTACACCTTC. Translated: CASSSRPGDYPGYTF.

The V and J genes are TRBV28 and TRBJ1-5; D is perhaps TRBD1 (6 bases). This CDR3 has 15 amino acids. CDR1 is MDHEN, CDR2 SYDVKM, per germline. V was shortened by 3 bases and J by 2 bases, with 11 bases between the two germline ends. CDR3 loop: CASSLSGVGNQPQHF. The CDR3 nucleotides are TGTGCCAGCAGTTTGTCAGGGGTGGGCAATCAGCCCCAGCATTTT.

The sample holds a few counts of this clone. CDR3 in DNA: TGCGCCAGCAGCTTTGTGCAGAACGAGCAGTACTTC. It yields the protein CASSFVQNEQYF. The chain joins TRBV5-1 to TRBJ2-7, with D uncertain. This CDR3 is built from 12 residues. Germline V gene data show CDR1 as SGHRS and CDR2 as YFSETQ. The V end was cut by 2 bases, the J end by 5 bases, with 8 bases between.

The J gene is TRBJ1-2, the V gene TRBV30; 10 bases align to TRBD1. Trimming cost V 3 bases and J 7 bases; bases outside gene matches: 5. CDR3 size: 13 residues. CDR1 GTSNPN and CDR2 SVGIG come from the germline V gene (reference sequence). As DNA, the CDR3 is TGTGCCTGGAGGAGACAGGGGGCGACTGGCTACACCTTC. This translates into CAWRRQGATGYTF.

The CDR3 spells CASSEDSYTEAFF. CDR3 sequence (DNA): TGTGCCAGCAGTGAAGACTCCTACACTGAAGCTTTCTTT. This chain joins TRBV2 and TRBJ1-1, with D uncertain. CDR3 length: 13 amino acids. Looked up from germline, CDR1 is SNHLY and CDR2 is FYNNEI. The V gene lost 1 base and the J gene lost 3 bases, with 6 bases spanning the gap. The variable domain in full, completed from reference TRBV2 and TRBJ1-1, reads EPEVTQTPSHQVTQMGQEVILRCVPISNHLYFYWYRQILGQKVEFLVSFYNNEISEKSEIFDDQFSVERPDGSNFTLKIRSTKLEDSAMYFCASSEDSYTEAFFGQGTRLTVV.

The chain links TRBV7-6 to TRBJ1-2; D is unclear. This CDR3 has 14 amino acids. CDR1 and CDR2 from the germline V gene are SGHVS and FNYEAQ. Trimming took off 1 base at V and 4 bases at J, with 10 bases between the two ends. The CDR3 region is CASSLGPQSYGYTF. CDR3 coding DNA: TGTGCCAGCAGCTTAGGGCCCCAATCCTATGGCTACACCTTC.